This T cell receptor (beta chain) was obtained from a study of cytomegalovirus exposure and HLA in healthy donors. Findings and limits, study-wide: The authors listed 150 to 200 TCR beta chains as cytomegalovirus-associated. One later analysis, an examination of the 100 to 150 validation repertoires, found that first-cohort TCR clusters tended to co-occur in them.

With regard to this clone: Its matching antigen is unknown.

TCRdb's table, derived via immunoSEQ multiplex PCR, lists solely in-frame clones and lacks some. This table has approximately 160,000 clones, approximately 87% appearing once. V shed 0 bases and J shed 0 bases, with 6 bases lying between them. CDR1 MGHRA and CDR2 YSYEKL come from the germline V gene. The CDR3 contains 14 residues. This receptor was taken from a woman aged 25 to 45 in good health and CMV-seronegative. This chain uses TRBV4-1 with TRBJ2-7; D not certain. The specimen sequenced was PBMCs. The CDR3 spells CASSQEDGSYEQYF. As DNA, the CDR3 is TGCGCCAGCAGCCAAGAGGACGGCTCCTACGAGCAGTACTTC.